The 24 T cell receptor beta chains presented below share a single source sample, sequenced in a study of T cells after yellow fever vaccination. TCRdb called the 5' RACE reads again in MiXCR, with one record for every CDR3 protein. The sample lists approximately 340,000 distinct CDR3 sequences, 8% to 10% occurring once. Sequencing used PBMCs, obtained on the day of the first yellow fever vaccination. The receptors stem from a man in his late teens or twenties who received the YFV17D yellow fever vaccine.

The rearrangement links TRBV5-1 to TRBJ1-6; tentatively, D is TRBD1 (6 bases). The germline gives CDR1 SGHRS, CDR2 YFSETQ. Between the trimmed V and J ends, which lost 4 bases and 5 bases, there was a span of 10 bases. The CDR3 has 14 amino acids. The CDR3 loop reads CASSEQGNNSPLHF. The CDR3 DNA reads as TGCGCCAGCAGCGAACAGGGAAATAATTCACCCCTCCACTTT.

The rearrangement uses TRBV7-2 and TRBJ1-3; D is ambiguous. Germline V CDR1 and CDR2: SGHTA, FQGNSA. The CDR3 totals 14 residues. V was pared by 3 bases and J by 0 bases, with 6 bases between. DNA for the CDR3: TGTGCCAGCAGCTTCGGACGCTCTGGAAACACCATATATTTT. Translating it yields CASSFGRSGNTIYF. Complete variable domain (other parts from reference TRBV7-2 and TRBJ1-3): GAGVSQSPSNKVTEKGKDVELRCDPISGHTALYWYRQSLGQGLEFLIYFQGNSAPDKSGLPSDRFSAERTGGSVSTLTIQRTQQEDSAVYLCASSFGRSGNTIYFGEGSWLTVV.

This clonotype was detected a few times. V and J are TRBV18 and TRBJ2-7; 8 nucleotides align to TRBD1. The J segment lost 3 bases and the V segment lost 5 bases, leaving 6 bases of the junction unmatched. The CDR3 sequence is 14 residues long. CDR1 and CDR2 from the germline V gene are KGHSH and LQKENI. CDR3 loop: CASSTRQGSYEQYV. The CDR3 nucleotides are TGTGCCAGCTCAACTAGACAGGGGAGCTACGAGCAGTACGTC.

The CDR3 bases are TGTGCCAGCAGTGAGAACAGGGGGGTGTACGAGCAGTACTTC. This codes for CASSENRGVYEQYF. The chain links TRBV6-1 to TRBJ2-7; TRBD1 aligns across 8 bases. The CDR3 length is 14 residues. Germline trimming cut 3 bases from V and 4 bases from J; bases unmatched to any gene: 5. Per the germline V gene, CDR1 is MNHNS and CDR2 is SASEGT.

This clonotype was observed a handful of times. CDR3 protein: CASSRDMVWSIQYF. For the CDR3, the DNA is TGTGCCAGCAGCCGGGACATGGTGTGGAGCATTCAGTACTTC. The chain employs TRBV14 and TRBJ2-4, with a tentative D call TRBD1 (6 bases). This CDR3 contains 14 residues. V lost 4 bases to trimming and J lost 9 bases, with 16 bases between them. Germline V gene sequence: CDR1 SGHDN, CDR2 FVKESK.

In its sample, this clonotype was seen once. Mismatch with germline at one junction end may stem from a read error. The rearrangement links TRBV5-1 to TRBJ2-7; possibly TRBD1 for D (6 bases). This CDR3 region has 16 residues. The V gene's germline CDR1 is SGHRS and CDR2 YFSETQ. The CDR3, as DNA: TGCGCCATCAGCTTGGGCCTCCAGGGGCGGTCCTACGAGCAGTACTTC. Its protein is CAISLGLQGRSYEQYF.

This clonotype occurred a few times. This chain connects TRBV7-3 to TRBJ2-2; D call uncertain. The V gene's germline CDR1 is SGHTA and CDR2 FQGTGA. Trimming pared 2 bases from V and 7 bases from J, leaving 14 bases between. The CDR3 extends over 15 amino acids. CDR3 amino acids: CASSLGGAGDGELFF. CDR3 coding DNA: TGTGCCAGCAGCTTAGGTGGAGCTGGGGACGGGGAGCTGTTTTTT.

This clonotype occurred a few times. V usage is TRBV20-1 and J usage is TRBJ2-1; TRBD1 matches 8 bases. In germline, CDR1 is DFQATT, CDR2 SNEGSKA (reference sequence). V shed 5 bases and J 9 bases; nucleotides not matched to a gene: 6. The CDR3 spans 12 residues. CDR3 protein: CSALDRVFEQFF. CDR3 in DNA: TGCAGTGCTCTGGACAGGGTCTTTGAGCAGTTCTTC.

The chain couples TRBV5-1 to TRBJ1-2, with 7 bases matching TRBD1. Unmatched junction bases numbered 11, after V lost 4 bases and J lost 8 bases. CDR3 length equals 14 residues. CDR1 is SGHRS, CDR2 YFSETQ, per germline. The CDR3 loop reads CASSGGTVDGGYTF. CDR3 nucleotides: TGCGCCAGCAGCGGGGGGACAGTCGACGGCGGCTACACCTTC.

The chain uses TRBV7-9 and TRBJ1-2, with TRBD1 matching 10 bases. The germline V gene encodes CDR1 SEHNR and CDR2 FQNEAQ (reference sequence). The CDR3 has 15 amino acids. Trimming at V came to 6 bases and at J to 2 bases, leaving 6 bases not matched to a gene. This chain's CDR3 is CASRTGGNPNYGYTF. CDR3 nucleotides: TGTGCCAGCAGGACAGGGGGCAACCCAAACTATGGCTACACCTTC.

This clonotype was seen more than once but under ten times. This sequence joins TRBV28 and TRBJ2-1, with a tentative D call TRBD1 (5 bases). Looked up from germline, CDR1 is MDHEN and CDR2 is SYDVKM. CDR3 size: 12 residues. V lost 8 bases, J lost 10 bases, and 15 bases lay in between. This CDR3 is CASGSGPGEQFF. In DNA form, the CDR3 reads TGTGCCAGCGGAAGTGGTCCAGGGGAGCAGTTCTTC.

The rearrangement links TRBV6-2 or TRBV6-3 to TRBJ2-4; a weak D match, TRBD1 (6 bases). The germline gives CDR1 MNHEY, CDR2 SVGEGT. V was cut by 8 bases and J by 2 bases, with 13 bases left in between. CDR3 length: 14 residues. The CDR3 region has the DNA TGTGCCAGCGCTTTAACAGGGTCCAAAAACATTCAGTACTTC. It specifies CASALTGSKNIQYF.

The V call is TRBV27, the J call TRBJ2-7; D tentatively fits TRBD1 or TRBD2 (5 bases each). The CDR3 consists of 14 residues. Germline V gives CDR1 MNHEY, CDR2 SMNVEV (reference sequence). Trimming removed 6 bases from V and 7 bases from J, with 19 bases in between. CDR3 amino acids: CASRSGPGFGEQYV. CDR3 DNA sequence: TGTGCCAGCAGGTCGGGACCGGGCTTCGGTGAGCAGTACGTC.

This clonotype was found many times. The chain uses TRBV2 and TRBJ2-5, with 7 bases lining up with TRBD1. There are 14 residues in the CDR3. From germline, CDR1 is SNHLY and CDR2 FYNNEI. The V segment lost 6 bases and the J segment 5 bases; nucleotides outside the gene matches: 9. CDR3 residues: CASSRRQGGETQYF. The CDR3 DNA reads TGTGCCAGCAGCCGACGACAGGGTGGTGAGACCCAGTACTTC.

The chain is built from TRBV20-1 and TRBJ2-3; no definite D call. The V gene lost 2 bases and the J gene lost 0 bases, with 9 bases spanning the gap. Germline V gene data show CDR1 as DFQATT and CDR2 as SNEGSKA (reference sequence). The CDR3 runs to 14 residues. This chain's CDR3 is CSARIAASTDTQYF. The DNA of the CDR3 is TGCAGTGCTAGAATAGCAGCTAGCACAGATACGCAGTATTTT.

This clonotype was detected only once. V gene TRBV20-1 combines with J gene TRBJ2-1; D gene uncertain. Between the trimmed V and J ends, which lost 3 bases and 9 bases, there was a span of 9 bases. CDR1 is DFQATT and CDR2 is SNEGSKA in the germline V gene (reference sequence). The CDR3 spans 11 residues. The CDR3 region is CSASPLPEQFF. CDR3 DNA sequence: TGCAGTGCTAGTCCCTTACCTGAGCAGTTCTTC.

CDR3 coding DNA: TGTGCCAGCAACCTCGAACGACAGTACGAGCAGTACGTC. It codes for CASNLERQYEQYV. The V and J genes are TRBV2 and TRBJ2-7; D is possibly TRBD1 (5 bases). The CDR3 covers 13 residues. CDR1 is SNHLY, CDR2 FYNNEI, per germline. V was trimmed by 7 bases and J by 4 bases, leaving 14 bases between them.

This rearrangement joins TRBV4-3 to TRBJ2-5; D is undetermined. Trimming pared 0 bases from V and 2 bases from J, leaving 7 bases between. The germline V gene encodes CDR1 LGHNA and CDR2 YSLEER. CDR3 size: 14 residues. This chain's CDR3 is CASSQELRQETQYF. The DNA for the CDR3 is TGCGCCAGCAGCCAAGAGTTACGGCAAGAGACCCAGTACTTC.

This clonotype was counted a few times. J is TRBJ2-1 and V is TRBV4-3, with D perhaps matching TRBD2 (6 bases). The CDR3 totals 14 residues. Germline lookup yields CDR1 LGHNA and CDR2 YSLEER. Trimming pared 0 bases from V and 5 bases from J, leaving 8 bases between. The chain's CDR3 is CASSQEGRHNEQFF. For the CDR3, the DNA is TGCGCCAGCAGCCAAGAAGGGAGGCACAATGAGCAGTTCTTC.

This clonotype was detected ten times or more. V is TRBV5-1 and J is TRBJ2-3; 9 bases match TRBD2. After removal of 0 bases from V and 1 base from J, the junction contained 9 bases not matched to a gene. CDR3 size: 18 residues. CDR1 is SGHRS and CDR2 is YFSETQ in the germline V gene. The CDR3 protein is CASSLGSGGHGGTDTQYF. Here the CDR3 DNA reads TGCGCCAGCAGCTTGGGTAGCGGGGGCCACGGAGGCACAGATACGCAGTATTTT.

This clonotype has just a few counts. CDR3 in DNA: TGTGCCAGCAGCTTATCCCCCGGGGGGGTAAATGAGCAGTTCTTC. It encodes CASSLSPGGVNEQFF. The rearrangement joins TRBV7-7 to TRBJ2-1; 8 bases line up with TRBD2. The trim removed 2 bases at V and 7 bases at J, leaving 7 bases unmatched. This CDR3 spans 15 amino acids. The germline gives CDR1 SSHAT, CDR2 FNYEAQ (reference sequence).

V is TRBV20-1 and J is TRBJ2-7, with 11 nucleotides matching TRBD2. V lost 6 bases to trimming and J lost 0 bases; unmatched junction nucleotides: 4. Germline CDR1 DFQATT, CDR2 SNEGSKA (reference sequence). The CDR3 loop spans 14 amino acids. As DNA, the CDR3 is TGCAGTGCCAGACTAGCGGGGACCTCCTACGAGCAGTACGTC. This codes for CSARLAGTSYEQYV.

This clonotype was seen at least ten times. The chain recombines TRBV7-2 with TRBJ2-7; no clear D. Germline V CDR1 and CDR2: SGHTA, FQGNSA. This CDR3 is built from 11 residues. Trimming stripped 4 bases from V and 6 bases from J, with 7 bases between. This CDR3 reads CASSSWREQYF. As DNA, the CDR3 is TGTGCCAGCAGCTCGTGGCGCGAGCAGTACTTC.

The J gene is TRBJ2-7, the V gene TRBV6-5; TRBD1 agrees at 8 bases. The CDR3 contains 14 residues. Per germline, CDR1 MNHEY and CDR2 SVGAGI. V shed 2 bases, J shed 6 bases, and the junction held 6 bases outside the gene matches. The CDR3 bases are TGTGCCAGCAGTTACCCCGGGACAGGCGGCGAGCAGTACTTC. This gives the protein CASSYPGTGGEQYF.